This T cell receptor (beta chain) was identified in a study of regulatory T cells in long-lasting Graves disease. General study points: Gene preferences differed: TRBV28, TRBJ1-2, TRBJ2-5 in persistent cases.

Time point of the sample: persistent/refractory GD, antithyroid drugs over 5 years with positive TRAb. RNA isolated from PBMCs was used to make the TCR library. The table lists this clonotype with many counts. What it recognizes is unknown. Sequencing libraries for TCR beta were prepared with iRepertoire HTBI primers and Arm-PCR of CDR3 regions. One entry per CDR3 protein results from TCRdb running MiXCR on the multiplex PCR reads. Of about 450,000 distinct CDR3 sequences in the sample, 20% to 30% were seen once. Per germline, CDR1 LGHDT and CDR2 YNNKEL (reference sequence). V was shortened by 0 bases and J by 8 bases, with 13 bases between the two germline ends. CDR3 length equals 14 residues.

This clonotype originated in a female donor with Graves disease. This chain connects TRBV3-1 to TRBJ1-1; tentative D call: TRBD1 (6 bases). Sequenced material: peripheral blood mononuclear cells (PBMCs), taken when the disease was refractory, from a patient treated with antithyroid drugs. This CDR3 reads CASSQDIGGLEAFF. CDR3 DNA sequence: TGTGCCAGCAGCCAAGACATAGGGGGATTGGAAGCTTTCTTT.